This entry is about one T cell receptor (beta chain). Generated by immunoSEQ multiplex PCR, the TCRdb table keeps only in-frame clones and is missing some. This table has about 130,000 clones, 86% appearing once. The source of the sample is a study of blood T cell repertoires in COVID-19. Turning to the study itself: The samples span acute and convalescent COVID-19 from the United States, Italy and Spain. Nucleic acid was either cDNA or gDNA, and it came from T cells, B-cell-depleted T cells, or PBMCs.

V dropped 4 bases and J dropped 8 bases, with 15 bases sitting between them. The CDR3 runs 13 residues. Germline V gene sequence: CDR1 SGHRS, CDR2 YFSETQ. Sequencing was performed on peripheral blood. The chain uses TRBV5-1 and TRBJ1-1, with D perhaps TRBD1 (5 bases). The clonotype comes from a human donor in a cohort sampled during active COVID-19. The CDR3 coding sequence is TGCGCCAGCAGCCGACCAGGGTCTAGGGAAGCTTTCTTT. Translated: CASSRPGSREAFF.